Sequencing of this T cell receptor beta chain was carried out in a study of a mutant IDH1 vaccine in newly diagnosed glioma. Background on the study: Those enrolled had earlier been treated with radiotherapy, temozolomide, or both, mostly both.

V shed 4 bases and J shed 0 bases, with 13 bases lying between them. This CDR3 region has 17 residues. Looked up from germline, CDR1 is ENHRY and CDR2 is SYGVKD. The assay was immunoSEQ multiplex PCR, and TCRdb's table has in-frame clones only and misses some. The repertoire consists of 60,000 to 75,000 clones, with 83% occurring once and the leading ten covering roughly 4.4%. Time point reported: baseline, week 1 (first vaccination visit). The treatment is: pre-vaccination baseline after standard-of-care therapy. This clone was picked up a small number of times. This chain uses TRBV10-3 with TRBJ2-6, with D uncertain. This receptor was identified in a woman younger than 35 with glioma. Some clones in this sample may be carry-over from other donors' samples. The sequencing used peripheral blood mononuclear cells (PBMCs), collected from a glioma patient treated with radiotherapy, temozolomide or both. Here the CDR3 reads CAISATVVGSGANVLTF. As DNA, the CDR3 is TGTGCCATCAGTGCCACAGTCGTTGGCTCTGGGGCCAACGTCCTGACTTTC.